This TCR beta chain appears in the sequencing data of a study of blood T cell repertoires in COVID-19. Generated by immunoSEQ multiplex PCR, the TCRdb table keeps only in-frame clones and is missing some. The sample gives 20,000 to 30,000 clones, roughly nine tenths of which show up once; about 26% is in the top ten. With 3 bases clipped from V and 5 bases from J, the junction kept 9 bases outside the gene matches. Germline CDR1 reads SQVTM; CDR2 reads ANQGSEA. The CDR3 is 14 residues long. This clonotype was sampled from a man aged 65 to 79 with COVID-19, enrolled during active disease. The rearrangement links TRBV29-1 to TRBJ2-7; TRBD1 matches 8 bases. What was sequenced was peripheral blood. The CDR3 nucleotides are TGCAGCGTTGAGGGTCAGGGGGCGCCTGACGAGCAGTACTTC. Protein sequence: CSVEGQGAPDEQYF.